The source of this T cell receptor (beta chain) is a study of blood T cell repertoires in COVID-19. As originally analysed: Estimation of nucleated cell counts was performed using reference gene primer amplification. The protocol was immunoSEQ multiplex PCR, while the TCRdb copy is restricted to in-frame clones and leaves out a portion. V, J and clone size are taken as reported in that table, and D and trimming were inferred from the DNA itself. Here the sample spans 200,000 to 250,000 clones, roughly 80% being singletons. V dropped 5 bases and J dropped 2 bases, with 13 bases sitting between them. The CDR3 spans 14 residues. Per the germline V gene, CDR1 is MNHEY and CDR2 is SMNVEV (reference sequence).

This sequence originates from a man of 80 years or more with acute or convalescent COVID-19. The sequencing input was peripheral blood. The chain joins TRBV27 to TRBJ2-7; D might be TRBD1 (5 bases). Here the CDR3 reads CASSRTKPPYEQYF. The CDR3 nucleotides read TGTGCCAGCAGTCGGACAAAACCCCCCTACGAGCAGTACTTC.